These T cell receptor beta chains were read from a single sample in a study of blood T cell repertoires in COVID-19. This table comes from immunoSEQ multiplex PCR, and its TCRdb copy is limited to in-frame clones, with some not included. The sample lists under 250,000 clones, roughly nine tenths occurring once. The sequenced sample consisted of peripheral blood. The receptors were sampled from a man aged 55 to 69 with acute or convalescent COVID-19. CDR3s include the opening cysteine and the closing phenylalanine or tryptophan. Rows may omit the clone size; those that give it use once, few, many or a size class.

J gene: TRBJ1-2
clone size: .
V gene: TRBV7-9
CDR3 protein: CAGGGPPNYGYTF

J gene: TRBJ1-2
clone size: .
V gene: TRBV6-5
CDR3 protein: CASSYSMQGNGGGYTF

J gene: TRBJ2-7
clone size: .
V gene: TRBV7-9
CDR3 protein: CASSLGLAGGSYEQYF

J gene: TRBJ2-7
clone size: .
V gene: TRBV4-3
CDR3 protein: CASSQVGLAGFSYEQYF

J gene: TRBJ2-1
clone size: .
V gene: TRBV6-5
CDR3 protein: CASSRGSGNEQFF

J gene: TRBJ2-7
clone size: .
V gene: TRBV12-3/TRBV12-4
CDR3 protein: CASSLISYEQYF

J gene: TRBJ1-5
clone size: .
V gene: TRBV5-1
CDR3 protein: CASSLTGSSNQPQHF

J gene: TRBJ2-7
clone size: .
V gene: TRBV14
CDR3 protein: CASSQDLGTSGRANEQYF

J gene: TRBJ2-2
clone size: .
V gene: TRBV7-2
CDR3 protein: CASSPRGLAGGGELFF

J gene: TRBJ1-5
clone size: .
V gene: TRBV7-8
CDR3 protein: CASSLAGEGQPQHF

J gene: TRBJ2-3
clone size: .
V gene: TRBV24-1
CDR3 protein: CATSDPLQAQYF

J gene: TRBJ2-1
clone size: .
V gene: TRBV28
CDR3 protein: CASRVQGWPRRDEQFF

J gene: TRBJ2-7
clone size: .
V gene: TRBV7-6
CDR3 protein: CASSSMGQGREQYF

J gene: TRBJ1-5
clone size: .
V gene: TRBV6-1
CDR3 protein: CASSEATYGGPQPQHF

J gene: TRBJ2-3
clone size: .
V gene: TRBV7-2
CDR3 protein: CASSLGAGQTDTQYF

J gene: TRBJ2-7
clone size: .
V gene: TRBV5-8
CDR3 protein: CASSLSGGPSEQYF

J gene: TRBJ1-3
clone size: .
V gene: TRBV7-9
CDR3 protein: CASSHPGQPSGNTIYF

J gene: TRBJ2-7
clone size: .
V gene: TRBV15
CDR3 protein: CATSRDQGYEQYF

J gene: TRBJ2-5
clone size: .
V gene: TRBV3-1/TRBV3-2
CDR3 protein: CASSPPAGPLGTQYF

J gene: TRBJ2-6
clone size: .
V gene: TRBV6-6
CDR3 protein: CASSYTSSGANVLTF

J gene: TRBJ2-3
clone size: .
V gene: TRBV4-3
CDR3 protein: CASSQGTSGSYQSSDTQYF

J gene: TRBJ1-6
clone size: .
V gene: TRBV19
CDR3 protein: CASSAPDRSLHF

J gene: TRBJ1-1
clone size: .
V gene: TRBV10-2
CDR3 protein: CASSEAGEVAHREEAFF

J gene: TRBJ1-1
clone size: .
V gene: TRBV5-1
CDR3 protein: CASSSGQTLEAFF

J gene: TRBJ1-4
clone size: .
V gene: TRBV18
CDR3 protein: CASSPSRTNEKLFF

J gene: TRBJ1-2
clone size: .
V gene: TRBV30
CDR3 protein: CAWDRGREDGYTF

J gene: TRBJ1-2
clone size: .
V gene: TRBV6-5
CDR3 protein: CASSPRRVSGYTF

J gene: TRBJ1-1
clone size: .
V gene: TRBV12-5
CDR3 protein: CASGLVQALNTEAFF

J gene: TRBJ1-1
clone size: .
V gene: TRBV7-9
CDR3 protein: CASRDSPGTGPTEAFF

J gene: TRBJ2-7
clone size: .
V gene: TRBV4-1
CDR3 protein: CASSPGRGDYEQYF

J gene: TRBJ1-5
clone size: .
V gene: TRBV19
CDR3 protein: CASSIVGAEPGGNQPQHF

J gene: TRBJ1-3
clone size: .
V gene: TRBV6-5
CDR3 protein: CASSRGNPSGNTIYF

J gene: TRBJ2-7
clone size: .
V gene: TRBV30
CDR3 protein: CAWSPIGGEQYF

J gene: TRBJ2-7
clone size: once
V gene: TRBV28
CDR3 protein: CASRSTRIHSYEQYF

J gene: TRBJ2-5
clone size: .
V gene: TRBV5-1
CDR3 protein: CASSPRTGGPGETQYF

J gene: TRBJ1-1
clone size: .
V gene: TRBV20-1
CDR3 protein: CSAIDRMNTEAFF

J gene: TRBJ2-7
clone size: .
V gene: TRBV12-3/TRBV12-4
CDR3 protein: CASTGQGAYEQYF

J gene: TRBJ1-5
clone size: once
V gene: TRBV12-5
CDR3 protein: CASGLRAGGDQPQHF

J gene: TRBJ1-5
clone size: .
V gene: TRBV2
CDR3 protein: CASNEQGINQPQHF

J gene: TRBJ2-7
clone size: few
V gene: TRBV5-4
CDR3 protein: CASSLTSGSYEQYF

J gene: TRBJ1-1
clone size: .
V gene: TRBV29-1
CDR3 protein: CSVVPGQRDTEAFF

J gene: TRBJ2-3
clone size: .
V gene: TRBV18
CDR3 protein: CASSPNRPGQGRTDTQYF

J gene: TRBJ1-4
clone size: .
V gene: TRBV30
CDR3 protein: CAWTPGGEVEKLFF

J gene: TRBJ1-2
clone size: .
V gene: TRBV18
CDR3 protein: CASSPQGQLPGHGYTF

J gene: TRBJ2-7
clone size: .
V gene: TRBV19
CDR3 protein: CASSISGQHPYYEQYF